This TCR beta chain came from a study of cytomegalovirus exposure and HLA in healthy donors. This clone has only a few counts. Additional DNA sequences in this sample encode the identical CDR3. Primers for the PCR totalled 60 Vbeta and 13 Jbeta. The protocol was immunoSEQ multiplex PCR, while the TCRdb copy is restricted to in-frame clones and leaves out a portion. Among about 130,000 clones listed, about four fifths were seen once. J lost 4 bases, V lost 6 bases, and 1 base had no gene match. CDR3 length: 12 residues. Per germline, CDR1 MNHEY and CDR2 SMNVEV (reference sequence). The chain couples TRBV27 to TRBJ1-1; 8 bases line up with TRBD1. This receptor was obtained from a woman in her 40s in good health and CMV-seronegative. The sequencing sample was made of PBMCs. The CDR3 DNA is TGTGCCAGCAGCGACAGGGGCACTGAAGCTTTCTTT. It codes for CASSDRGTEAFF.